These T cell receptor beta chains were read from a single sample in a study of blood T cell repertoires in COVID-19. Libraries were prepared by immunoSEQ multiplex PCR; TCRdb keeps only in-frame clonotypes and omits some of them. Of around 41,000 clones listed, 87% are singletons. The sample consisted of peripheral blood. These receptors originate from a woman of 80 years or more with active COVID-19. Each CDR3 is given with its conserved first and last residue. The order of the fields is J gene, clone size, D gene, V gene, CDR3 DNA, CDR3 protein. A D gene is named only where the DNA matches it firmly. Size tells how often a clone was seen (once, few, many) or the class of an expanded clone, and some rows leave it out.

j_call: TRBJ1-1; clone_size: .; d_call: .; v_call: TRBV19; cdr3_nt: TGTGCCAGTAGTGTTAGAGGGGACTCTGAAGCTTTCTTT; cdr3_aa: CASSVRGDSEAFF
j_call: TRBJ1-1; clone_size: .; d_call: TRBD1; v_call: TRBV18; cdr3_nt: TGTGCCAGCTCACCTACGCAGGGGGCCACTGAAGCTTTCTTT; cdr3_aa: CASSPTQGATEAFF
j_call: TRBJ1-2; clone_size: .; d_call: .; v_call: TRBV7-2; cdr3_nt: TGTGCCAGCAGCTTTCAGGAGGGTGGCTACACCTTC; cdr3_aa: CASSFQEGGYTF
j_call: TRBJ1-2; clone_size: .; d_call: TRBD1; v_call: TRBV27; cdr3_nt: TGTGCCAGCAGTTTTAGGTCCCCGGGACAGGGGGCCTTCTATGGCTACACCTTC; cdr3_aa: CASSFRSPGQGAFYGYTF
j_call: TRBJ2-2; clone_size: once; d_call: .; v_call: TRBV5-5; cdr3_nt: TGTGCCAGCAGCCCCCGCACAGCCCCGAACACCGGGGAGCTGTTTTTT; cdr3_aa: CASSPRTAPNTGELFF
j_call: TRBJ2-1; clone_size: .; d_call: .; v_call: TRBV18; cdr3_nt: TGTGCCAGCTCACCCGACGGGGTTCTAGAGCAGTTCTTC; cdr3_aa: CASSPDGVLEQFF
j_call: TRBJ2-3; clone_size: .; d_call: TRBD2; v_call: TRBV4-3; cdr3_nt: TGCGCCAGCAGCCAAGATCTCGGGACTAGCGGATTCACAGATACGCAGTATTTT; cdr3_aa: CASSQDLGTSGFTDTQYF
j_call: TRBJ2-7; clone_size: .; d_call: TRBD1; v_call: TRBV18; cdr3_nt: TGTGCCAGCTCACCGGGCTCCGGGACAGCTACCTACGAGCAGTACTTC; cdr3_aa: CASSPGSGTATYEQYF
j_call: TRBJ2-1; clone_size: .; d_call: .; v_call: TRBV30; cdr3_nt: TGTGCCTCCACATTGAAGCGGAGCTCCTACAATGAGCAGTTCTTC; cdr3_aa: CASTLKRSSYNEQFF
j_call: TRBJ1-1; clone_size: .; d_call: .; v_call: TRBV19; cdr3_nt: TGTGCCAGTGAGGGAGGGGATTGGGGTATGAACACTGAAGCTTTCTTT; cdr3_aa: CASEGGDWGMNTEAFF
j_call: TRBJ2-3; clone_size: few; d_call: .; v_call: TRBV21-1; cdr3_nt: TGTGCCAGCAGCAAACGTCGCGGGCCGTGCACAGATACGCAGTATTTT; cdr3_aa: CASSKRRGPCTDTQYF
j_call: TRBJ2-1; clone_size: .; d_call: TRBD1; v_call: TRBV25-1; cdr3_nt: TGTGCCAGCAGCCAGACAGGGGCCTACAATGAGCAGTTCTTC; cdr3_aa: CASSQTGAYNEQFF
j_call: TRBJ1-1; clone_size: .; d_call: TRBD1; v_call: TRBV25-1; cdr3_nt: TGTGCCAGCAGTGGTCAGGGGGCGGGGACGGGAACTGAAGCTTTCTTT; cdr3_aa: CASSGQGAGTGTEAFF
j_call: TRBJ1-3; clone_size: .; d_call: TRBD1; v_call: TRBV28; cdr3_nt: TGTGCCAGCAGTTCCCCGACAGGGGGCTTCTCCATATATTTT; cdr3_aa: CASSSPTGGFSIYF
j_call: TRBJ2-7; clone_size: .; d_call: TRBD1; v_call: TRBV18; cdr3_nt: TGTGCCAGCTCACCAGGGGACAGGGGGTTCGACGAGCAGTACTTC; cdr3_aa: CASSPGDRGFDEQYF
j_call: TRBJ2-3; clone_size: .; d_call: .; v_call: TRBV3-1/TRBV3-2; cdr3_nt: TGTGCCAGCAGCCGTCCGTCAGCGCGGGATACGCAGTATTTT; cdr3_aa: CASSRPSARDTQYF
j_call: TRBJ1-1; clone_size: .; d_call: TRBD1; v_call: TRBV28; cdr3_nt: TGTGCCAGCAGTCCCCGGGACAGGGAGAACACTGAAGCTTTCTTT; cdr3_aa: CASSPRDRENTEAFF
j_call: TRBJ2-7; clone_size: .; d_call: TRBD1; v_call: TRBV7-2; cdr3_nt: TGTGCCAGCAGTGCCTGGGGGGACAGGGGGATTTCCTACGAGCAGTACTTC; cdr3_aa: CASSAWGDRGISYEQYF
j_call: TRBJ2-2; clone_size: .; d_call: .; v_call: TRBV6-2/TRBV6-3; cdr3_nt: TGTGCCAGCAGTTTACGAGGAATCACCGGGGAGCTGTTTTTT; cdr3_aa: CASSLRGITGELFF
j_call: TRBJ2-5; clone_size: .; d_call: TRBD1; v_call: TRBV19; cdr3_nt: TGTGCCAGTAGTCCATTACAGGGGGCGGACCAAGAGACCCAGTACTTC; cdr3_aa: CASSPLQGADQETQYF
j_call: TRBJ2-1; clone_size: .; d_call: TRBD2; v_call: TRBV6-2/TRBV6-3; cdr3_nt: TGTGCCAGCAGTTACTCACCTTTAGCGGGGGGGTCCTACAATGAGCAGTTCTTC; cdr3_aa: CASSYSPLAGGSYNEQFF
j_call: TRBJ2-6; clone_size: .; d_call: .; v_call: TRBV28; cdr3_nt: TGTGCCAGCACCCTCAGCGGTACAGGGCCATCTGGGGCCAACGTCCTGACTTTC; cdr3_aa: CASTLSGTGPSGANVLTF
j_call: TRBJ1-3; clone_size: .; d_call: TRBD1; v_call: TRBV28; cdr3_nt: TGTGCCAGCATTAACGACAGGGGGCCCGGAAACACCATATATTTT; cdr3_aa: CASINDRGPGNTIYF
j_call: TRBJ1-5; clone_size: .; d_call: .; v_call: TRBV11-2; cdr3_nt: TGTGCCAGCAGCTTAGATCAGGCTCAGCCCCAGCATTTT; cdr3_aa: CASSLDQAQPQHF
j_call: TRBJ2-2; clone_size: few; d_call: .; v_call: TRBV24-1; cdr3_nt: TGTGCCACCAGTGGCAGGGCCAACACCGGGGAGCTGTTTTTT; cdr3_aa: CATSGRANTGELFF
j_call: TRBJ2-3; clone_size: .; d_call: TRBD2; v_call: TRBV28; cdr3_nt: TGTGCCAGCAGGCAAGAGACTAGCGGGACAGATACGCAGTATTTT; cdr3_aa: CASRQETSGTDTQYF
j_call: TRBJ1-1; clone_size: .; d_call: .; v_call: TRBV18; cdr3_nt: TGTGCCAGCTCACCCCACAAGAACACTGAAGCTTTCTTT; cdr3_aa: CASSPHKNTEAFF